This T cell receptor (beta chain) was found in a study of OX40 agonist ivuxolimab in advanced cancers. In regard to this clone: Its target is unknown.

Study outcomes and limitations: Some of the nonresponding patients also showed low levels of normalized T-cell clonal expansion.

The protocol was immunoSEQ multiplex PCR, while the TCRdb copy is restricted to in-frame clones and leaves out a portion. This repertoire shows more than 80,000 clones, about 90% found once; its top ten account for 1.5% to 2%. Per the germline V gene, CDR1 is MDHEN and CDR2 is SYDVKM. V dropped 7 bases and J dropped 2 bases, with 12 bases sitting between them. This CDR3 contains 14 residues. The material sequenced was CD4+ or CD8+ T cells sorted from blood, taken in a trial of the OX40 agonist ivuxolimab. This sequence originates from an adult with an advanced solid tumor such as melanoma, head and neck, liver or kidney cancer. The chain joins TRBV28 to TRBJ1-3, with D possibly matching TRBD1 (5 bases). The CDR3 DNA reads TGTGCCAGCAAGGCGGGACTCACTGGAAACACCATATATTTT. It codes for CASKAGLTGNTIYF.